This T cell receptor beta chain was captured by sequencing in a study of blood T cell repertoires in COVID-19. Libraries were prepared by immunoSEQ multiplex PCR; TCRdb keeps only in-frame clonotypes and omits some of them. The sample has 110,000 to 150,000 clones, approximately 85% seen once; the top ten hold 2.5% to 3%. The receptor comes from a man over 45 with acute or convalescent COVID-19. Sequenced material: peripheral blood.

The chain's CDR3 is CASSFIPGQPQHF. The CDR3 region has the DNA TGTGCCAGCAGTTTCATCCCGGGTCAGCCCCAGCATTTT. This sequence joins TRBV12-3 or TRBV12-4 and TRBJ1-5; D remains ambiguous. Trimming left V 3 bases short and J 6 bases short, with 9 bases between. There are 13 residues in the CDR3.